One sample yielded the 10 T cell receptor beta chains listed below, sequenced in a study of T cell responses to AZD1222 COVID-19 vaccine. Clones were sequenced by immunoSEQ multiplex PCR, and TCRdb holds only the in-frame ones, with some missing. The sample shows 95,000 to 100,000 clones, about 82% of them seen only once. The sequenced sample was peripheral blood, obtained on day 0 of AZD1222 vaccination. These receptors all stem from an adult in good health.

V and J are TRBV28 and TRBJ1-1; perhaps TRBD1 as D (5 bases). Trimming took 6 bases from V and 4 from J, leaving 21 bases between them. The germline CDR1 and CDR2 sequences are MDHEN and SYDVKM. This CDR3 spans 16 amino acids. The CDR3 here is CASRTPAGTTGTEAFF. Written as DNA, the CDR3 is TGTGCCAGCAGAACCCCAGCCGGGACCACTGGCACTGAAGCTTTCTTT.

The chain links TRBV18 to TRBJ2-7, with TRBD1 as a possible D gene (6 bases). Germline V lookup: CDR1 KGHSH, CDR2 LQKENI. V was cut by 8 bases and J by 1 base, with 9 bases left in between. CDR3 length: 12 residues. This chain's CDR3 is CASRTESYEQYF. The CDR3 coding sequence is TGTGCCAGCCGGACAGAGTCCTACGAGCAGTACTTC.

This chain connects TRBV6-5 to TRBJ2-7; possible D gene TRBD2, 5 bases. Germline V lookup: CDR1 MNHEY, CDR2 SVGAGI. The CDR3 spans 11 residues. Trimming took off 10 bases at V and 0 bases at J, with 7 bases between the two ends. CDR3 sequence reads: CATRDSYEQYF. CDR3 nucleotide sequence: TGTGCCACCCGGGACTCCTACGAGCAGTACTTC.

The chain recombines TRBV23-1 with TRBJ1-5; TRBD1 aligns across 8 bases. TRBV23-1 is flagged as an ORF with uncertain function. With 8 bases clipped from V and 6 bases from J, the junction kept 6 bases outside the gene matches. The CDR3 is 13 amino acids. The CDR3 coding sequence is TGCGCCAGCTTAACAGGGGGAGGTCAGCCCCAGCATTTT. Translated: CASLTGGGQPQHF.

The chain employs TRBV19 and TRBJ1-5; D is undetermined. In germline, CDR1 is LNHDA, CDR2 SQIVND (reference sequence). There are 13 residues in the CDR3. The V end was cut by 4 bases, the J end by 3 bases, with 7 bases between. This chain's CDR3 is CASSTQTNQPQHF. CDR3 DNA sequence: TGTGCCAGTAGTACGCAGACCAATCAGCCCCAGCATTTT.

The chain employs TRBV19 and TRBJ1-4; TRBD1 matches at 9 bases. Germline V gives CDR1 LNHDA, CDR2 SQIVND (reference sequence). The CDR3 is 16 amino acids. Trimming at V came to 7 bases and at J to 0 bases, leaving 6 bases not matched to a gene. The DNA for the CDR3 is TGTGCCAGTATTGACAGGGGGATTGCAACTAATGAAAAACTGTTTTTT. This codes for CASIDRGIATNEKLFF.

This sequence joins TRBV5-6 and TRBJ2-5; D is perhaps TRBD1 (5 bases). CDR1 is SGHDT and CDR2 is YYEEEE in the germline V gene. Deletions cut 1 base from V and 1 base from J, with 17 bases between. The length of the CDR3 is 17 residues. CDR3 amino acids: CASSLNTGSKSQETQYF. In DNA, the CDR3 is TGTGCCAGCAGCTTGAATACAGGCAGCAAAAGCCAAGAGACCCAGTACTTC.

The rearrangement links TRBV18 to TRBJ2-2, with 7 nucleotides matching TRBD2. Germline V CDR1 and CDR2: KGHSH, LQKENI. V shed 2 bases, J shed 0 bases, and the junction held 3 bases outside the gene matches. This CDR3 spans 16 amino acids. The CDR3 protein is CASSPYLAANTGELFF. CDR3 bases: TGTGCCAGCTCACCATACCTAGCGGCGAACACCGGGGAGCTGTTTTTT.

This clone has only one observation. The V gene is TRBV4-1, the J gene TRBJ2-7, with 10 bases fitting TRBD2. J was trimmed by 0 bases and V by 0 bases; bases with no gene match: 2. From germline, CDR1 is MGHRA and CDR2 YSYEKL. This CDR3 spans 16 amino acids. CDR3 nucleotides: TGCGCCAGCAGCCAAGAGTCTAGCGGGAGCTCCTACGAGCAGTACTTC. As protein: CASSQESSGSSYEQYF.

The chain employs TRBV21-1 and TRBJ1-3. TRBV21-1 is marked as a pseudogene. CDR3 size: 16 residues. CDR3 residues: CASSKDREEEGNTIYF. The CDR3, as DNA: TGTGCCAGCAGCAAAGACAGGGAGGAGGAGGGAAACACCATATATTTT.